The sample holds a few counts of the clone carrying this T cell receptor (beta chain). Its antigen is not identified. The germline CDR1 and CDR2 sequences are LGHNT and FRNRAP. The CDR3 consists of 13 residues. V was clipped by 2 bases and J by 7 bases, with 9 bases between them. The source of the sample is a study of identical twins. Template switching (which added a universal primer site) was used, and cDNA carried unique molecular identifiers. TCRdb analysed the 5' RACE reads with MiXCR anew, one entry per CDR3 protein. The repertoire holds roughly 350,000 distinct CDR3 sequences, with roughly 9% as singletons. The study's findings and limits: Reduced insertions were recorded for abundant cord blood beta clonotypes, with no such pattern in memory repertoires. Modelling approaches yielded underestimates of out-of-frame TCR alpha sharing between monozygotic twins.

The TCR was taken from a woman in her 50s in good health. Material: naive T cells sorted from blood. The V and J genes are TRBV12-5 and TRBJ2-4; no definite D call. The CDR3 DNA reads as TGTGCTAGTGGTTTGAAGGCGTTGAACATTCAGTACTTC. The encoded protein is CASGLKALNIQYF.